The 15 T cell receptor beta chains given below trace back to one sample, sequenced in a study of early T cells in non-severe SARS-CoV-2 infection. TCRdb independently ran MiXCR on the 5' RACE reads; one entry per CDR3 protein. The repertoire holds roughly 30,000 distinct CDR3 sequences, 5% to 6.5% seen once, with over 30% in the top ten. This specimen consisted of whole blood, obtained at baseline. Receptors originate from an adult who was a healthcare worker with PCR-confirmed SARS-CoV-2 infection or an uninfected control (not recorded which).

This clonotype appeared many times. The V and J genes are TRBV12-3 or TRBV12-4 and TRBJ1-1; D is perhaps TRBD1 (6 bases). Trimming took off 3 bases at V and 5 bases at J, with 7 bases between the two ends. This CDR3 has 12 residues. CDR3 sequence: CASSLGQTEAFF. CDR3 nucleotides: TGTGCCAGCAGTTTGGGACAAACTGAAGCTTTCTTT.

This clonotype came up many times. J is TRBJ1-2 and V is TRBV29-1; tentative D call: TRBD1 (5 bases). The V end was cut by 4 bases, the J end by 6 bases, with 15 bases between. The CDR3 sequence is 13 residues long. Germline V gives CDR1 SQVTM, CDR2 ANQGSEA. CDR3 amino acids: CSVVLGRPDGYTF. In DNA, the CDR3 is TGCAGCGTTGTGCTGGGGCGCCCAGATGGCTACACCTTC.

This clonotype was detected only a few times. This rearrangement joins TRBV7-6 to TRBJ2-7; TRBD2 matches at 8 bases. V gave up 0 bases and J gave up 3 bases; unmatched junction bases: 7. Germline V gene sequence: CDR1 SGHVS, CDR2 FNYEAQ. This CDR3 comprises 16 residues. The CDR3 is CASSLAEAGDVYEQYF. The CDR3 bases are TGTGCCAGCAGCTTAGCTGAAGCGGGGGACGTCTACGAGCAGTACTTC.

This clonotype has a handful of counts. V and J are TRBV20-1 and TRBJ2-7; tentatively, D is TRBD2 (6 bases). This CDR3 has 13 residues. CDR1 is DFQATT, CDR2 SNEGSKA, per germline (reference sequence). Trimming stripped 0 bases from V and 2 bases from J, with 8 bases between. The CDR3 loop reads CSAREAGPYEQYF. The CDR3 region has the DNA TGCAGTGCTAGAGAAGCGGGCCCCTACGAGCAGTACTTC.

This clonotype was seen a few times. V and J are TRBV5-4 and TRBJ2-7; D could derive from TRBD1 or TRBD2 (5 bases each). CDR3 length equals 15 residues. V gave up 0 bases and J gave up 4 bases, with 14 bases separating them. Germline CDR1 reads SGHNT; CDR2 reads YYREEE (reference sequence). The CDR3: CASSLVGAGGYEQYF. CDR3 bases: TGTGCCAGCAGCTTGGTAGGGGCCGGAGGTTACGAGCAGTACTTC.

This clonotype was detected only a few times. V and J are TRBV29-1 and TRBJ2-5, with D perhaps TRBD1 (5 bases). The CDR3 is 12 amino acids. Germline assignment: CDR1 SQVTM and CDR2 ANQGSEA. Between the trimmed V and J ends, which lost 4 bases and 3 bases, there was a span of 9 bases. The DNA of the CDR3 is TGCAGCGTTGTGGTGACAGAAGAGACCCAGTACTTC. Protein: CSVVVTEETQYF.

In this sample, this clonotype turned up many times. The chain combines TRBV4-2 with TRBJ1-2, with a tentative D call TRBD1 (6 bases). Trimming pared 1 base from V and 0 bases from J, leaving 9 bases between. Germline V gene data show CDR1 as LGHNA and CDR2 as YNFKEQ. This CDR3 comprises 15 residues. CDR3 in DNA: TGTGCCAGCAGCCAAGGGCCAGGGGCTAACTATGGCTACACCTTC. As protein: CASSQGPGANYGYTF.

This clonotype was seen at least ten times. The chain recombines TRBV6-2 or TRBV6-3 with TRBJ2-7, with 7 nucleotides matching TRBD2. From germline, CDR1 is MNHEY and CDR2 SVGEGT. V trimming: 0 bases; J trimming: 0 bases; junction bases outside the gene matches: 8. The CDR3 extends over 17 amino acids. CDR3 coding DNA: TGTGCCAGCAGTTACTCGCTTGGCGGGAGCAGCTCCTACGAGCAGTACTTC. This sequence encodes CASSYSLGGSSSYEQYF.

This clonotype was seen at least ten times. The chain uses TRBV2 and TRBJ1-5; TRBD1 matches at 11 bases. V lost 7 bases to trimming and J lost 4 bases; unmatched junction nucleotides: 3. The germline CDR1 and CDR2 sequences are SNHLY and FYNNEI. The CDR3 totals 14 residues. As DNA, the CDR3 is TGTGCCAGCACCGGACAGGGGGCTAATCAGCCCCAGCATTTT. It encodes CASTGQGANQPQHF.

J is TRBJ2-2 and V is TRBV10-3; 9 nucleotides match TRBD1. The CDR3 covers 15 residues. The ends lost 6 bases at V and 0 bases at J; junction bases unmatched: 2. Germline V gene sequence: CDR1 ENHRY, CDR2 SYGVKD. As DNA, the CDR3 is TGTGCCATCAGGGGGACAGGGACGAACACCGGGGAGCTGTTTTTT. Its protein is CAIRGTGTNTGELFF.

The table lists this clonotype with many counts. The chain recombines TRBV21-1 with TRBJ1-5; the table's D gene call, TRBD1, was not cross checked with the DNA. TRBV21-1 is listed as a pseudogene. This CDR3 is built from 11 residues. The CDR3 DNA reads TGTGCCAAGCAGGGGGATCAGCCCCAGCATTTT. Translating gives CAKQGDQPQHF.

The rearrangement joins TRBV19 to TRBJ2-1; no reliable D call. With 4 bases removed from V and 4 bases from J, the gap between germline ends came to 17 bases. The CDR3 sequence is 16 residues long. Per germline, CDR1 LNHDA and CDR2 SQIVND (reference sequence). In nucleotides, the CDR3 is TGTGCCAGTAGTACATTCTCGATGAACAGTTACAATGAGCAGTTCTTC. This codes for CASSTFSMNSYNEQFF.

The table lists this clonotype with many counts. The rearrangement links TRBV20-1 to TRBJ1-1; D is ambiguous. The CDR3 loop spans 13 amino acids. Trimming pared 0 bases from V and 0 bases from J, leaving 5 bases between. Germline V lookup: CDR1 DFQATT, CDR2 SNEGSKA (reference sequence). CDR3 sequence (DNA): TGCAGTGCTAGAGATCCGGTGAACACTGAAGCTTTCTTT. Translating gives CSARDPVNTEAFF.

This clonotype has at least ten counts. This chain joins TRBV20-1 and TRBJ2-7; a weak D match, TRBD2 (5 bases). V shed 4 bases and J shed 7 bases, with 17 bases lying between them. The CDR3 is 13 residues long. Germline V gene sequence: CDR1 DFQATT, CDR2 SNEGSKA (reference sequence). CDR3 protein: CSATDWESREQYF. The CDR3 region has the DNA TGCAGTGCTACCGATTGGGAGAGTCGGGAGCAGTACTTC.

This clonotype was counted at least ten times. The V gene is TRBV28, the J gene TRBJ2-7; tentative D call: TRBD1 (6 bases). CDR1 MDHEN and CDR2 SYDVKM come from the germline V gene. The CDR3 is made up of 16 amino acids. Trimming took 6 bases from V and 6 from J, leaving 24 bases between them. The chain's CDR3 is CASSPGTHSPRGEQYF. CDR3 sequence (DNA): TGTGCCAGCAGCCCCGGGACACACTCTCCTCGAGGCGAGCAGTACTTC.